The next 26 T cell receptor beta chains were all read from a single sample in a study of monozygotic twins with inflammatory bowel disease. From the 5' RACE reads, TCRdb lists one entry per CDR3 protein and no DNA. Across 350,000 to 500,000 distinct CDR3 sequences, the top ten clones capture approximately 2.4% of the sample. Sequencing input: blood. Source of these receptors: a human donor with ulcerative colitis or Crohn's disease, or a healthy co-twin of an affected twin (not recorded which).

The rearrangement uses TRBV20-1 and TRBJ2-1. The germline V gene has CDR1 DFQATT and CDR2 SNEGSKA (reference sequence). The CDR3 covers 15 residues. CDR3 residues: CSASVADPSYNEQFF.

J is TRBJ2-7 and V is TRBV29-1; checking the TCRdb D call of TRBD1 is not possible without DNA. Germline V CDR1 and CDR2: SQVTM, ANQGSEA. CDR3 length equals 12 residues. CDR3 sequence: CSVDGSRNEQYF.

The V and J genes are TRBV6-1 and TRBJ2-7; checking the TCRdb D call of TRBD1 is not possible without DNA. CDR1 is MNHNS and CDR2 is SASEGT in the germline V gene. The CDR3 extends over 14 amino acids. CDR3 amino acids: CASSMDRLSYEQYF.

The chain links TRBV30 to TRBJ2-4. CDR3 length: 15 residues. Per the germline V gene, CDR1 is GTSNPN and CDR2 is SVGIG (reference sequence). The CDR3 here is CAWSVRGNHKNMQYF.

V usage is TRBV12-3 or TRBV12-4 and J usage is TRBJ2-7; TCRdb's assignment of TRBD2 cannot be checked, as there is no DNA. This CDR3 is 15 amino acids long. CDR3 in amino acids: CASRRTSGISYEQYF.

The chain has TRBV28 and TRBJ2-7; there is no DNA to check the TCRdb D call of TRBD1. CDR3 length equals 16 residues. Germline V gene lookup returns CDR1 MDHEN and CDR2 SYDVKM. The CDR3 protein is CASSLAPQALSYEQYF.

The chain links TRBV5-8 to TRBJ1-4; lacking DNA, the TRBD1 call made by TCRdb goes unchecked. Germline CDR1 SGHTS, CDR2 YDEGEE. The length of the CDR3 is 16 residues. CDR3 in amino acids: CASSPGNLGANEKLFF.

The chain joins TRBV19 to TRBJ2-7; the D call of TRBD1 rests on TCRdb alone, since no DNA is present to check it. The CDR3 runs 15 residues. Germline V gene sequence: CDR1 LNHDA, CDR2 SQIVND (reference sequence). The chain's CDR3 is CASSVPGQSLYEQYF.

The chain couples TRBV7-2 to TRBJ2-1; TCRdb reports TRBD1, a call that lacks DNA to check it against. In germline, CDR1 is SGHTA, CDR2 FQGNSA. The CDR3 is made up of 17 amino acids. The CDR3 sequence is CASSSTPITGSYNEQFF. Full variable domain (remainder filled in from reference TRBV7-2 and TRBJ2-1): GAGVSQSPSNKVTEKGKDVELRCDPISGHTALYWYRQSLGQGLEFLIYFQGNSAPDKSGLPSDRFSAERTGGSVSTLTIQRTQQEDSAVYLCASSSTPITGSYNEQFFGPGTRLTVL.

The chain combines TRBV28 with TRBJ2-7. The CDR3 spans 15 residues. Germline lookup yields CDR1 MDHEN and CDR2 SYDVKM. The CDR3 loop is CASSFTRPGSYEQYF.

The genes are TRBV5-1 and TRBJ2-3. The CDR3 extends over 15 amino acids. Germline lookup yields CDR1 SGHRS and CDR2 YFSETQ. CDR3 sequence: CASSGVWGDTDTQYF.

The chain couples TRBV28 to TRBJ1-2; TCRdb proposes TRBD1, but this gene call is untestable without DNA. Looked up from germline, CDR1 is MDHEN and CDR2 is SYDVKM. This CDR3 is built from 13 residues. The CDR3 here is CASTDSRGQGYTF.

The rearrangement joins TRBV28 to TRBJ2-3; as DNA is missing, the TRBD1 call by TCRdb cannot be tested. Germline V CDR1 and CDR2: MDHEN, SYDVKM. The CDR3 runs 13 residues. CDR3 loop: CASSPEGEDTQYF.

V usage is TRBV7-9 and J usage is TRBJ1-1; the D gene TCRdb calls, TRBD1, cannot be checked with no DNA. The germline V gene has CDR1 SEHNR and CDR2 FQNEAQ (reference sequence). The CDR3 runs 15 residues. The CDR3 reads CASSSRDRGRTEAFF.

The V gene is TRBV19, the J gene TRBJ2-7; TCRdb's D call, TRBD1, is unchecked because there is no DNA. This CDR3 has 18 residues. Germline lookup yields CDR1 LNHDA and CDR2 SQIVND (reference sequence). The CDR3 spells CASSISGQGATNSYEQYF.

The gene calls are TRBV7-6 and TRBJ2-5; TCRdb calls TRBD1, which cannot be checked without DNA. This CDR3 is 13 amino acids long. The germline gives CDR1 SGHVS, CDR2 FNYEAQ. The CDR3 sequence is CASSLDRAETQYF.

The J gene is TRBJ2-1, the V gene TRBV20-1; with no DNA, the TCRdb D assignment of TRBD2 cannot be verified. Germline values: CDR1 DFQATT, CDR2 SNEGSKA (reference sequence). The length of the CDR3 is 13 residues. The CDR3 here is CSASRGARDEQFF.

This sequence joins TRBV10-3 and TRBJ2-1; TCRdb picks TRBD2, but there is no DNA to check that call. The CDR3 has 14 amino acids. Germline V gene lookup returns CDR1 ENHRY and CDR2 SYGVKD. CDR3 protein: CAISGGGRRNEQFF.

V is TRBV5-1 and J is TRBJ2-7; TCRdb lists TRBD2, though no DNA is available to test this call. This CDR3 contains 13 residues. Germline CDR1 SGHRS, CDR2 YFSETQ. The CDR3 protein is CASSSLAGVEQYF.

CDR3 sequence reads: CASRLAETGELFF. The gene calls are TRBV12-3 or TRBV12-4 and TRBJ2-2. The CDR3 has 13 amino acids.

This sequence joins TRBV7-2 and TRBJ1-2; the TCRdb D gene call, TRBD1, has no DNA to confirm it. Germline loops: CDR1 SGHTA, CDR2 FQGNSA. This CDR3 contains 15 residues. CDR3 amino acids: CASSSQGTVNYGYTF. The full variable domain, its missing parts supplied by reference TRBV7-2 and TRBJ1-2, is GAGVSQSPSNKVTEKGKDVELRCDPISGHTALYWYRQSLGQGLEFLIYFQGNSAPDKSGLPSDRFSAERTGGSVSTLTIQRTQQEDSAVYLCASSSQGTVNYGYTFGSGTRLTVV.

The genes are TRBV18 and TRBJ1-5. Germline CDR1 and CDR2: KGHSH and LQKENI. The CDR3 contains 15 residues. The CDR3 sequence is CASSPTTISNQPQHF.

V and J are TRBV5-1 and TRBJ1-4; the D call of TRBD1 rests on TCRdb alone, since no DNA is present to check it. The CDR3 is 18 amino acids. Germline lookup yields CDR1 SGHRS and CDR2 YFSETQ. The chain's CDR3 is CASSLEGRGSAANEKLFF.

This rearrangement joins TRBV2 to TRBJ2-3. This CDR3 is built from 14 residues. Per germline, CDR1 SNHLY and CDR2 FYNNEI. This chain's CDR3 is CASSAAWRTDTQYF.

The gene calls are TRBV5-5 and TRBJ2-7; TCRdb lists TRBD1, though no DNA is available to test this call. The CDR3 totals 14 residues. Per the germline V gene, CDR1 is SGHKS and CDR2 is YYEKEE (reference sequence). CDR3 residues: CASSAGVSSYEQYF.

The chain combines TRBV19 with TRBJ2-7; the D call of TRBD1 rests on TCRdb alone, since no DNA is present to check it. The CDR3 is 12 residues long. The germline gives CDR1 LNHDA, CDR2 SQIVND (reference sequence). The CDR3: CATGQGIYEQYF.